These 2 T cell receptor beta chains originate from one sample sequenced in a study of monozygotic twins with inflammatory bowel disease. TCRdb reprocessed the 5' RACE reads, keeping one entry per CDR3 protein, no DNA. This table holds around 200,000 distinct CDR3 sequences. The material sequenced was blood. All receptors come from a human donor with ulcerative colitis or Crohn's disease, or a healthy co-twin of an affected twin (not recorded which).

This chain joins TRBV12-3 or TRBV12-4 and TRBJ1-6; TCRdb calls TRBD1, which cannot be checked without DNA. The CDR3 is 14 residues long. CDR3 sequence: CASSRDRENSPLHF.

Frequency places this clonotype as medium-sized. The chain is built from TRBV12-3 or TRBV12-4 and TRBJ1-5; checking the TCRdb D call of TRBD1 is not possible without DNA. The CDR3 runs 17 residues. The CDR3 loop is CASRLGTATYSNQPQHF.